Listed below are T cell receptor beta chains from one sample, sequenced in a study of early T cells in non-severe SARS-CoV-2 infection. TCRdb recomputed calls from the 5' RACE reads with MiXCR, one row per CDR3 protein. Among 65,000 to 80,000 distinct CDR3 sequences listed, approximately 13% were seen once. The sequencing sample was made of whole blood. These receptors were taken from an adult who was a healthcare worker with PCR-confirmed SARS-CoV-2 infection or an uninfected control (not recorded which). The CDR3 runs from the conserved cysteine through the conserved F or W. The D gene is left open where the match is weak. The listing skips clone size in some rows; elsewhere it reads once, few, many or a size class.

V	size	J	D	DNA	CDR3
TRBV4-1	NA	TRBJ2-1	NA	TGCGCCAGCAGCCTGAGGGTTGGGTCCTACAATGAGCAGTTCTTC	CASSLRVGSYNEQFF
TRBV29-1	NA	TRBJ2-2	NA	TGCAGCGTTGAATCCAGGGGAGGGACCGGGGAGCTGTTTTTT	CSVESRGGTGELFF
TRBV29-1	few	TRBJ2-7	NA	TGCAGCGTTGAAGGGTTGTCGGACTACGAGCAGTACTTC	CSVEGLSDYEQYF
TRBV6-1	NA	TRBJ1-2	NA	TGTGCCAGCTATAATGACCTCCGGATCTATGGCTACACCTTC	CASYNDLRIYGYTF
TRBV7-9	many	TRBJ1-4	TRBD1	TGTGCCAGCAGCCCACAGGGGGCGCTAACTAATGAAAAACTGTTTTTT	CASSPQGALTNEKLFF
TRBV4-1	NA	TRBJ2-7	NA	TGCGCCAGCAGCCAAGCAGCCTTTCGCGAGCAGTACTTC	CASSQAAFREQYF
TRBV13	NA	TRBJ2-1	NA	TGTGCCAGCAGCGAATTTAGGGCCCCACCGCGGTTCTTC	CASSEFRAPPRFF
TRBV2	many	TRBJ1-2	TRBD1	TGTGCCAGTACCCGGGACAGGACCCTGGAATCCTATGGCTACACCTTC	CASTRDRTLESYGYTF
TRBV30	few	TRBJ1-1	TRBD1	TGTGCCTGGAGCGGACAGGGAGTGACTGAAGCTTTCTTT	CAWSGQGVTEAFF
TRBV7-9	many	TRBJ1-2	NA	TGTGCCAGCAGCACCGGCCCCCAAGGGTATCTTAACTATGGCTACACCTTC	CASSTGPQGYLNYGYTF
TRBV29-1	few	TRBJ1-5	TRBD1	TGCAGCGTTTTACAGGGGAACAATCAGCCCCAGCATTTT	CSVLQGNNQPQHF
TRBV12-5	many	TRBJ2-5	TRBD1	TGTGCTAGTGGGGACAGGTGGCGGCGGACCTTCTGGACCCAGTACTTC	CASGDRWRRTFWTQYF
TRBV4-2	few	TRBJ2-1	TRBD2	TGTGCCAGCAGCCAAGATCAGAGCGGGAGAGTTATCAATGAGCAGTTCTTC	CASSQDQSGRVINEQFF
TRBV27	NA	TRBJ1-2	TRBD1	TGTGCCAGCAGTCCCCAGGACAGGGTGACCTATGGCTACACCTTC	CASSPQDRVTYGYTF
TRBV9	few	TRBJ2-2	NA	TGTGCCAGCAGCGTAGTGGGGGAGACCGGGGAGCTGTTTTTT	CASSVVGETGELFF
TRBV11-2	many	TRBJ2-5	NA	TGTGCCAGCAGCTTAACCCCCCGGGGGGCGGGGGAGACCCAGTACTTC	CASSLTPRGAGETQYF
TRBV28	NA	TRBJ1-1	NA	TGTGCCAGCAGTTTCACCGGGACAACGAACACTGAAGCTTTCTTT	CASSFTGTTNTEAFF
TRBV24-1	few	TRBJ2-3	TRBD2	TGTGCCACCGGACTAGCGGGAGGTACGCAGTATTTT	CATGLAGGTQYF
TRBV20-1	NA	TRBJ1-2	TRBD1	TGCAGTGCTAGACAAGGGACAGGCGATGGCTACACCTTC	CSARQGTGDGYTF
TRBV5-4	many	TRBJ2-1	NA	TGTGCCAGCAGCTTAGGGAGCGCTTACAATGAGCAGTTCTTC	CASSLGSAYNEQFF
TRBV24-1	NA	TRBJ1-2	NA	TGTGCCACCAGTCGGGGGGTTAACTATGGCTACACCTTC	CATSRGVNYGYTF
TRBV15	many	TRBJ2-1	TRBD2	TGTGCCACCAGCACCGTCCCGCGGGGGGGAGGGCCAGTCCATGAGCAGTTCTTC	CATSTVPRGGGPVHEQFF
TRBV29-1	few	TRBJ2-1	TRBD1	TGCAGCGTTGGGGGGAGGGACAGGGGATTTGAGCAGTTCTTC	CSVGGRDRGFEQFF
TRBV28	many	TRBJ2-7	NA	TGTGCCAGCAGCACCGACAGGAGCTCCTACGAGCAGTACTTC	CASSTDRSSYEQYF
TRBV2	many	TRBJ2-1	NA	TGTGCCAGCAGCGGGGGCTCCTACAATGAGCAGTTCTTC	CASSGGSYNEQFF
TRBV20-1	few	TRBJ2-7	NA	TGCAGTGCTGGTCGTCGATACGAGCAGTACTTC	CSAGRRYEQYF
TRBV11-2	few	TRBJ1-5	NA	TGTGCCAGCAGCTTAAGGGCCGTCAACGCTATCAATCAGCCCCAGCATTTT	CASSLRAVNAINQPQHF
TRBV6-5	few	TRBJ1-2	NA	TGTGCCAGCAGTTCTGGGGAGGGCAACTATGGCTACACCTTC	CASSSGEGNYGYTF
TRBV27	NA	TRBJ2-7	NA	TGTGCCAGCAGTCCTTCTAGAGGAACCTGGGACTACGAGCAGTACTTC	CASSPSRGTWDYEQYF
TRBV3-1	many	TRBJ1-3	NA	TGTGCCAGCAGCCAAGCATTCAGGATCTCTGGAAACACCATATATTTT	CASSQAFRISGNTIYF
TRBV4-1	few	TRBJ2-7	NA	TGCGCCAGCAGCCAGACCCGGAGGGGAGACGAGCAGTACTTC	CASSQTRRGDEQYF
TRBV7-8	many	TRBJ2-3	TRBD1	TGTGCCAGCAGCGCTACGGGACAGGGCCACACAGATACGCAGTATTTT	CASSATGQGHTDTQYF
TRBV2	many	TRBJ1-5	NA	TGTGCCAGCGGGGGGGCCGGTTTCCAGCCCCAGCATTTT	CASGGAGFQPQHF
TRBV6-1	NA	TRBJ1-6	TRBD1	TGTGCCAGCAGAATTACCGGGACAGGGCATAATTCACCCCTCCACTTT	CASRITGTGHNSPLHF
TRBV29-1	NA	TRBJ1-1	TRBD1	TGCAGCGCGACGGGACAGGGGACGAACACTGAAGCTTTCTTT	CSATGQGTNTEAFF
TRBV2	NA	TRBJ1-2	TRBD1	TGTGCCGGCGGCCAAGGACAGGGGGCCTATGGCTACACCTTC	CAGGQGQGAYGYTF
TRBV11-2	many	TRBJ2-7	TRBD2	TGTGCCAGCAGCTCCTGGACCTTACTAGCGGGGGCCTACGAGCAGTACTTC	CASSSWTLLAGAYEQYF
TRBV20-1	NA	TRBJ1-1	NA	TGCAGTGCTAGAGATGGTACAATGAACACTGAAGCTTTCTTT	CSARDGTMNTEAFF
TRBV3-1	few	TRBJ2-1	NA	TGTGCCAGCAGCCACGAGTGGGGTGAGCAGTTCTTC	CASSHEWGEQFF
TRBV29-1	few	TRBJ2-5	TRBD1	TGCAGCGTTGAAACAGGGGGCAGGTCGGAGACCCAGTACTTC	CSVETGGRSETQYF
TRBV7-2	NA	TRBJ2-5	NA	TGTGCCAGCAGCCCCCTAGGGGGGGCGGTGGAGACCCAGTACTTC	CASSPLGGAVETQYF
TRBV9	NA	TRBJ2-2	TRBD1	TGTGCCAGCAGCCCAATGACAGGGTGGGTCACCGGGGAGCTGTTTTTT	CASSPMTGWVTGELFF
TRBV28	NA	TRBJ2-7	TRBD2	TGTGCCAGCAATCCCAGCGGGAGGTCCTACGAGCAGTACTTC	CASNPSGRSYEQYF
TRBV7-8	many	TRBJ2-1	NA	TGTGCCAGCAGCTTACCAACCGGAATTGAGCAGTTCTTC	CASSLPTGIEQFF
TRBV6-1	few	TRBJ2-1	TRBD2	TGTGCCAGCAGTAGCGGGAGGGCTGGAGGAGAGCAGTTCTTC	CASSSGRAGGEQFF
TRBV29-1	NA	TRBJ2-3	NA	TGCAGCGTTGATTTTATGCAGGGGACAGATACGCAGTATTTT	CSVDFMQGTDTQYF